The 6 T cell receptor beta chains reported below all come from one sample, sequenced in a study of T cells in Graves' hyperthyroidism and ophthalmopathy. RNA transcripts gave rise to amplified TCR beta CDR3 regions. First-round RT-PCR of the TCR CDR3 relied on the HTBI primer set. TCRdb itself ran the multiplex PCR reads through MiXCR, one entry per CDR3 protein. The table has 700,000 to 850,000 distinct CDR3 sequences, approximately 36% seen once. Input material: blood. Receptors originate from a woman aged 40 to 55 with Graves' hyperthyroidism.

This clonotype was observed many times. The rearrangement uses TRBV7-8 and TRBJ2-7; D perhaps matches TRBD2 (6 bases). CDR1 is SGHVS, CDR2 FQNEAQ, per germline. Trimming pared 1 base from V and 5 bases from J, leaving 18 bases between. The CDR3 covers 16 residues. CDR3 bases: TGTGCCAGCAGCTTAGTAGTATCGGGAGTGAGAAACGAGCAGTACTTC. Its protein is CASSLVVSGVRNEQYF.

This clonotype was seen repeatedly, ten times or more. This rearrangement joins TRBV20-1 to TRBJ1-6, with unresolved D. V was pared by 6 bases and J by 0 bases, with 12 bases between. The CDR3 has 15 residues. Per the germline V gene, CDR1 is DFQATT and CDR2 is SNEGSKA (reference sequence). In DNA, the CDR3 is TGCAGTGCCACCGACGTGAGCTCCTATAATTCACCCCTCCACTTT. Translating gives CSATDVSSYNSPLHF.

This clonotype has only a few counts. The chain combines TRBV6-5 with TRBJ1-3; maybe TRBD1 (5 bases). Germline lookup yields CDR1 MNHEY and CDR2 SVGAGI. The CDR3 spans 17 residues. The V gene lost 6 bases and the J gene lost 3 bases, with 21 bases spanning the gap. CDR3 nucleotides: TGTGCCAGCAGAAGATGGAGGGACCGGGACTTTGGAAACACCATATATTTT. Amino acids: CASRRWRDRDFGNTIYF.

Comment on this clonotype: Possible read error: a much larger clone is one base away. The V call is TRBV20-1, the J call TRBJ1-4; 7 nucleotides match TRBD1. The trim removed 3 bases at V and 13 bases at J, leaving 14 bases unmatched. Per the germline V gene, CDR1 is DFQATT and CDR2 is SNEGSKA (reference sequence). The CDR3 is 14 amino acids. CDR3 coding DNA: TGCAGTGCTAGGTCAGGGGGTCTAGGTCAAAGACTGTTTTTT. This translates into CSARSGGLGQRLFF.

The rearrangement links TRBV24-1 to TRBJ2-7; D not certain. V shed 11 bases and J shed 5 bases, with 21 bases lying between them. The germline V gene encodes CDR1 KGHDR and CDR2 SFDVKD. The CDR3 is made up of 14 amino acids. This chain's CDR3 is CASTPRAGLNEQYF. The DNA of the CDR3 is TGTGCCAGTACCCCCCGGGCAGGTTTAAACGAGCAGTACTTC.

The V gene is TRBV7-3, the J gene TRBJ2-1, with 8 positions matching TRBD1. Losses at the gene ends were 1 base for V and 6 bases for J; bases not matched to a gene: 8. The germline CDR1 and CDR2 sequences are SGHTA and FQGTGA. The CDR3 consists of 16 residues. The CDR3 loop reads CASSLIGADRANEQFF. CDR3 DNA: TGTGCCAGCAGCTTAATCGGGGCGGACAGGGCCAATGAGCAGTTCTTC.